The 26 T cell receptor beta chains in this list originate from one sample, sequenced in a study of cytomegalovirus exposure and HLA in healthy donors. The primer mix had 60 Vbeta and 13 Jbeta primers. Some clones are missing from TCRdb's copy, which holds only in-frame ones; the method was immunoSEQ multiplex PCR. The data contain approximately 100,000 clones, about 76% of them singletons. The source material was PBMCs. These TCRs come from a woman between 50 and 59 years old in good health and CMV-seropositive.

The rearrangement joins TRBV5-6 to TRBJ2-5, with TRBD2 matching 9 bases. The V gene's germline CDR1 is SGHDT and CDR2 YYEEEE. The CDR3 runs 14 residues. V dropped 1 base and J dropped 5; count of bases not matched to a gene: 3. Written as DNA, the CDR3 is TGTGCCAGCAGCTTGTCAGGGACTAGCGAGACCCAGTACTTC. This gives the protein CASSLSGTSETQYF.

This clone was seen only a few times. The gene calls are TRBV27 and TRBJ1-2; D gene ambiguous. The CDR3 has 16 amino acids. Trimming removed 8 bases at V and 0 bases at J, with 19 bases between. Germline loops: CDR1 MNHEY, CDR2 SMNVEV (reference sequence). The CDR3 loop reads CASLTRWSQPNYGYTF. The CDR3 coding sequence is TGTGCCAGCCTCACCCGGTGGAGCCAACCTAACTATGGCTACACCTTC.

The V call is TRBV28, the J call TRBJ1-5; the D gene is possibly TRBD1 (6 bases). Germline V gives CDR1 MDHEN, CDR2 SYDVKM. CDR3 length: 17 amino acids. Deletions cut 1 base from V and 4 bases from J, with 17 bases between. DNA for the CDR3: TGTGCCAGCAGTTTATTCCGGGGGGCGCAAGGAAATCAGCCCCAGCATTTT. It specifies CASSLFRGAQGNQPQHF.

V gene TRBV7-2 combines with J gene TRBJ2-7; D is possibly TRBD2 (6 bases). The CDR3 sequence is 15 residues long. Trimming stripped 5 bases from V and 0 bases from J, with 14 bases between. CDR1 and CDR2 (germline): SGHTA, FQGNSA. The CDR3 here is CASSIPGGASYEQYF. DNA of the CDR3: TGTGCCAGCAGCATCCCTGGCGGGGCCTCCTACGAGCAGTACTTC. Full variable domain (rest looked up from reference TRBV7-2 and TRBJ2-7): GAGVSQSPSNKVTEKGKDVELRCDPISGHTALYWYRQSLGQGLEFLIYFQGNSAPDKSGLPSDRFSAERTGGSVSTLTIQRTQQEDSAVYLCASSIPGGASYEQYFGPGTRLTVT.

The chain uses TRBV25-1 and TRBJ1-1, with a tentative D call TRBD1 (5 bases). The length of the CDR3 is 16 residues. Germline V gene sequence: CDR1 MGHDK, CDR2 SYGVNS. With 3 bases removed from V and 6 bases from J, the gap between germline ends came to 20 bases. The CDR3 DNA is TGTGCCAGCAGTGACCCTCGACGGGGGGACGTCGCTGAAGCTTTCTTT. It translates to CASSDPRRGDVAEAFF.

The rearrangement links TRBV18 to TRBJ2-1; D call uncertain. This CDR3 has 13 amino acids. CDR1 is KGHSH, CDR2 LQKENI, per germline. V dropped 6 bases and J dropped 5 bases, with 11 bases sitting between them. CDR3 bases: TGTGCCAGCTCCCCTTTGAGGAACAATGAGCAGTTCTTC. It codes for CASSPLRNNEQFF.

The chain employs TRBV15 and TRBJ1-6; the match to TRBD1 covers 7 bases. Germline CDR1 LNHNV, CDR2 YYDKDF (reference sequence). The CDR3 length is 15 residues. Losses at the gene ends were 3 bases for V and 9 bases for J; bases not matched to a gene: 8. The CDR3: CATSRGTVIGSPLHF. DNA for the CDR3: TGTGCCACCAGCAGGGGGACAGTTATAGGTTCACCCCTCCACTTT. The whole variable domain, remainder taken from reference TRBV15 and TRBJ1-6, is DAMVIQNPRYQVTQFGKPVTLSCSQTLNHNVMYWYQQKSSQAPKLLFHYYDKDFNNEADTPDNFQSRRPNTSFCFLDIRSPGLGDTAMYLCATSRGTVIGSPLHFGNGTRLTVT.

The genes are TRBV7-2 and TRBJ1-1; possibly TRBD1 for D (6 bases). Germline loops: CDR1 SGHTA, CDR2 FQGNSA. The V end lost 1 base, the J end lost 5 bases, and 14 bases lay between the germline ends. The length of the CDR3 is 15 residues. CDR3 amino acids: CASSLEQGRTTEAFF. CDR3 bases: TGTGCCAGCAGCTTAGAACAGGGAAGAACTACTGAAGCTTTCTTT.

This clone was recorded once. CDR3 sequence reads: CASSTSRRGHEQYF. The DNA for the CDR3 is TGTGCCAGTAGTACATCCCGGAGGGGGCACGAGCAGTACTTC. This sequence joins TRBV19 and TRBJ2-7, with a tentative D call TRBD1 (7 bases). The CDR3 consists of 14 residues. Germline V CDR1 and CDR2: LNHDA, SQIVND (reference sequence). Trimming removed 4 bases from V and 5 bases from J, with 15 bases in between.

The rearrangement joins TRBV4-2 to TRBJ2-7, with 14 bases fitting TRBD2. V shed 0 bases, J shed 3 bases, and the junction held 10 bases outside the gene matches. Germline CDR1 LGHNA, CDR2 YNFKEQ. CDR3 size: 19 residues. The DNA for the CDR3 is TGTGCCAGCAGCCAAGATCTCCCGACTAGCGGGGGGGGCTACTACGAGCAGTACTTC. Amino acids: CASSQDLPTSGGGYYEQYF.

The gene calls are TRBV7-3 and TRBJ2-7; the D gene is possibly TRBD1 (6 bases). CDR3 size: 13 residues. Trimming stripped 1 base from V and 9 bases from J, with 13 bases between. Germline V gene data show CDR1 as SGHTA and CDR2 as FQGTGA. The CDR3, as DNA: TGTGCCAGCAGCTTAAGACAGGACTCGGGGCAGTACTTC. Translated, it gives CASSLRQDSGQYF.

A note on this clone: A read error may produce the germline difference seen at one junction end. The rearrangement joins TRBV5-1 to TRBJ2-5, with D perhaps matching TRBD2 (6 bases). Per the germline V gene, CDR1 is SGHRS and CDR2 is YFSETQ. CDR3 size: 14 residues. In nucleotides, the CDR3 is TGCGCCACCAGCTCCACGGCTAGCGCGGAGACCCAGTACTTC. Its protein is CATSSTASAETQYF.

This clone was recorded a few times. A far larger clone lies a single base away; this is likely a read error. The genes are TRBV5-1 and TRBJ2-1; D unresolved. The CDR3 sequence is 8 residues long. Germline-derived CDR1 and CDR2 are SGHRS and YFSETQ. The CDR3 region is CASTSKFF. DNA for the CDR3: TGTGCCAGCACATCAAAGTTCTTC.

The genes are TRBV27 and TRBJ2-1, with TRBD1 matching 9 bases. The germline V gene encodes CDR1 MNHEY and CDR2 SMNVEV (reference sequence). After removal of 5 bases from V and 4 bases from J, the junction contained 9 bases not matched to a gene. The CDR3 runs to 16 residues. The CDR3 bases are TGTGCCAGCAGTGCCCCGGGACAGGGTAGTTACAATGAGCAGTTCTTC. It codes for CASSAPGQGSYNEQFF.

The chain combines TRBV2 with TRBJ1-5; D possibly corresponds to TRBD1 (5 bases). Trimming removed 5 bases at V and 4 bases at J, with 12 bases between. The CDR3 is 14 amino acids. The germline V gene has CDR1 SNHLY and CDR2 FYNNEI. The CDR3 here is CASSSPRENQPQHF. The CDR3 nucleotides are TGTGCCAGCAGTTCCCCCAGGGAAAATCAGCCCCAGCATTTT.

V is TRBV4-1 and J is TRBJ2-7; D gene unclear. Between the trimmed V and J ends, which lost 0 bases and 3 bases, there was a span of 6 bases. The germline V gene encodes CDR1 MGHRA and CDR2 YSYEKL. The CDR3 has 13 amino acids. CDR3 sequence reads: CASSQEASYEQYF. The CDR3 bases are TGCGCCAGCAGCCAAGAAGCAAGCTACGAGCAGTACTTC.

J is TRBJ2-5 and V is TRBV7-8, with a weak D call TRBD1 (6 bases). Germline CDR1 is SGHVS and CDR2 is FQNEAQ. The CDR3 runs to 13 residues. The V end lost 5 bases, the J end lost 1 base, and 8 bases lay between the germline ends. The DNA for the CDR3 is TGTGCCAGCAGCCGGGACATCCAAGAGACCCAGTACTTC. It is translated as CASSRDIQETQYF.

The V call is TRBV7-8, the J call TRBJ1-2; D uncertain. The CDR3 extends over 15 amino acids. In germline, CDR1 is SGHVS, CDR2 FQNEAQ. V lost 6 bases and J 3 bases, leaving 17 bases between the germline ends. CDR3 in amino acids: CASRSKPGSDYGYTF. In DNA, the CDR3 is TGTGCCAGCAGATCTAAACCGGGATCCGACTATGGCTACACCTTC.

This clone was seen a few times. The chain employs TRBV11-3 and TRBJ2-3, with D possibly being TRBD2 (5 bases). CDR1 and CDR2 (germline): SGHNT, YENEEA. CDR3 length equals 16 residues. V gave up 1 base and J gave up 2 bases, with 13 bases separating them. The CDR3 sequence is CASSLGTGLITDTQYF. Written as DNA, the CDR3 is TGTGCCAGCAGCTTAGGAACTGGACTTATCACAGATACGCAGTATTTT.

Comment on this clone: Germline and junction disagree at one end, which may indicate a read error. The chain has TRBV7-9 and TRBJ2-3; 9 bases are a match to TRBD2. Germline values: CDR1 SEHNR, CDR2 FQNEAQ (reference sequence). This CDR3 comprises 14 residues. This chain's CDR3 is CSSSLGLALDTQYF. The CDR3 DNA is TGTTCCAGCAGCTTGGGACTAGCTCTCGATACGCAGTATTTT.

The V call is TRBV5-1, the J call TRBJ1-1; TRBD1 agrees at 12 bases. Germline V gene data show CDR1 as SGHRS and CDR2 as YFSETQ. Trimming at V came to 0 bases and at J to 4 bases, leaving 1 base not matched to a gene. CDR3 length: 15 amino acids. The DNA for the CDR3 is TGCGCCAGCAGCTTGGGGGACAGGGGGCCCACTGAAGCTTTCTTT. This codes for CASSLGDRGPTEAFF.

This clone was seen a handful of times. Written as DNA, the CDR3 is TGTGCCAGCAGCTTCGGGGGATCCTACTACAATGAGCAGTTCTTC. It is translated as CASSFGGSYYNEQFF. The chain employs TRBV5-6 and TRBJ2-1; D is perhaps TRBD2 (6 bases). This CDR3 spans 15 amino acids. V was cut by 2 bases and J by 3 bases, with 12 bases left in between. CDR1 is SGHDT and CDR2 is YYEEEE in the germline V gene.

This clone was observed a handful of times. The chain has TRBV5-6 and TRBJ1-3, with no clear D. Germline CDR1 SGHDT, CDR2 YYEEEE. This CDR3 comprises 18 residues. With 1 base removed from V and 0 bases from J, the gap between germline ends came to 17 bases. The CDR3 bases are TGTGCCAGCAGCTTGATGCCCGCCCTTCTAACCTCTGGAAACACCATATATTTT. Amino acid sequence: CASSLMPALLTSGNTIYF.

This chain joins TRBV5-4 and TRBJ1-1; possible D gene TRBD1, 6 bases. Trimming removed 5 bases at V and 3 bases at J, with 20 bases between. Germline V CDR1 and CDR2: SGHNT, YYREEE (reference sequence). The CDR3 contains 16 residues. CDR3 loop: CASSSRAHGGDTEAFF. The CDR3 coding sequence is TGTGCCAGCAGTTCCCGCGCTCATGGGGGCGACACTGAAGCTTTCTTT.

The rearrangement uses TRBV4-3 and TRBJ2-3, with a weak D call TRBD1 (6 bases). Between the trimmed V and J ends, which lost 5 bases and 0 bases, there was a span of 9 bases. Germline CDR1 is LGHNA and CDR2 is YSLEER. The CDR3 is 14 residues long. Here the CDR3 reads CASSEGTSTDTQYF. CDR3 bases: TGCGCCAGCAGCGAAGGGACAAGCACAGATACGCAGTATTTT.

The rearrangement links TRBV2 to TRBJ1-1; 7 bases match TRBD1. CDR1 is SNHLY and CDR2 is FYNNEI in the germline V gene. The CDR3 is made up of 10 amino acids. The J segment lost 11 bases and the V segment lost 7 bases, leaving 4 bases of the junction unmatched. CDR3: CASKQGRAFF. The CDR3 coding sequence is TGTGCCAGCAAACAGGGGAGGGCTTTCTTT. The complete variable domain, with remaining parts taken from reference TRBV2 and TRBJ1-1, reads EPEVTQTPSHQVTQMGQEVILRCVPISNHLYFYWYRQILGQKVEFLVSFYNNEISEKSEIFDDQFSVERPDGSNFTLKIRSTKLEDSAMYFCASKQGRAFFGQGTRLTVV.